This passage covers 22 T cell receptor beta chains from one sample sequenced in a study of shared clonotypes between healthy human individuals. Sequencing was performed with immunoSEQ multiplex PCR; in TCRdb, only in-frame clones are kept and a portion is missing. The sample yields about 690,000 clones, about nine tenths seen once. Sequencing was performed on memory CD8+ T cells from PBMCs. Described subset: CD45RO+ cells pooled with CCR7-negative TemRA cells. The receptors here all came from a man aged 18 to 29 in good health. Some clones in this sample may be carry-over from other donors' samples.

This chain uses TRBV6-1 with TRBJ2-2, with D possibly TRBD1 on 6 matching bases. Germline assignment: CDR1 MNHNS and CDR2 SASEGT. The CDR3 loop spans 15 amino acids. Trimming left V 6 bases short and J 1 base short, with 12 bases between. In nucleotides, the CDR3 is TGTGCCAGCAGCCCCGGGACACTGAACACCGGGGAGCTGTTTTTT. Its translation is CASSPGTLNTGELFF.

CDR3 protein: CASHYRELKGDFGYTF. The CDR3 DNA reads as TGTGCCAGCCACTACCGGGAACTAAAGGGGGACTTTGGCTACACCTTC. The chain carries TRBV28 and TRBJ1-2; D might be TRBD1 (6 bases). Germline lookup yields CDR1 MDHEN and CDR2 SYDVKM. CDR3 length equals 16 residues. The ends were cut back, 8 bases at V and 7 bases at J, with 26 bases in the middle.

The chain employs TRBV6-1 and TRBJ2-5; D could derive from TRBD1 or TRBD2 (5 bases each). The germline V gene has CDR1 MNHNS and CDR2 SASEGT. The CDR3 runs 15 residues. The ends were cut back, 1 base at V and 2 bases at J, with 11 bases in the middle. The CDR3 region is CASSEGEGIQETQYF. The DNA for the CDR3 is TGTGCCAGCAGTGAAGGTGAGGGGATACAAGAGACCCAGTACTTC.

The V and J genes are TRBV7-2 and TRBJ2-6; the D gene is possibly TRBD2 (6 bases). The CDR3 totals 16 residues. CDR1 and CDR2 from the germline V gene are SGHTA and FQGNSA. V was pared by 5 bases and J by 4 bases, with 15 bases between. CDR3 in DNA: TGTGCCAGCAGCCGTTTAGGGGAGGTGGGGGCCAACGTCCTGACTTTC. It translates to CASSRLGEVGANVLTF.

The V and J genes are TRBV10-3 and TRBJ1-1, with a possible D match to TRBD1 (5 bases). Trimming cost V 8 bases and J 3 bases, with 10 bases left between them. The CDR3 contains 12 residues. The germline V gene encodes CDR1 ENHRY and CDR2 SYGVKD. CDR3 residues: CAIGAGYTEAFF. CDR3 coding DNA: TGTGCCATCGGGGCCGGATACACTGAAGCTTTCTTT.

As to this clone: Relative to the germline gene, one junction end is altered; a read error may explain this. The V call is TRBV11-2, the J call TRBJ2-7; D is perhaps TRBD1 or TRBD2 (5 bases each). Germline assignment: CDR1 SGHAT and CDR2 FQNNGV. CDR3 length: 14 residues. CDR3 nucleotides: TGTGCCAGCAGTCTCTATGGGACCCCCCCATCGCACGACTTC. Encoded protein: CASSLYGTPPSHDF.

The table lists this clone with a count of one. V usage is TRBV4-2 and J usage is TRBJ2-5; 9 bases agree with TRBD2. The J segment lost 11 bases and the V segment lost 0 bases, leaving 10 bases of the junction unmatched. In germline, CDR1 is LGHNA, CDR2 YNFKEQ. CDR3 length equals 15 residues. CDR3 loop: CASSQEAGGPEEQYF. The CDR3 bases are TGTGCCAGCAGCCAAGAGGCGGGAGGGCCGGAGGAGCAGTACTTC.

This chain joins TRBV5-1 and TRBJ1-1; TRBD1 agrees at 8 bases. The CDR3 runs to 11 residues. After removal of 3 bases from V and 10 bases from J, the junction contained 2 bases not matched to a gene. Germline CDR1 SGHRS, CDR2 YFSETQ. Here the CDR3 reads CASSYTGGAFF. In DNA form, the CDR3 reads TGCGCCAGCAGCTATACAGGGGGAGCTTTCTTT.

The genes are TRBV6-5 and TRBJ2-3, with D perhaps TRBD1 (6 bases). Trimming left V 2 bases short and J 4 bases short, with 13 bases between. The CDR3 loop spans 15 amino acids. The V gene's germline CDR1 is MNHEY and CDR2 SVGAGI. CDR3 in DNA: TGTGCCAGCAGTTACACAACAGGGTTCCCAGATACGCAGTATTTT. This codes for CASSYTTGFPDTQYF.

This clone was detected only a few times. This chain joins TRBV2 and TRBJ1-1; D remains unclear. The CDR3 consists of 14 residues. Germline V gives CDR1 SNHLY, CDR2 FYNNEI. Trimming shortened V by 2 bases and J by 10 bases, and 17 bases separated the two germline ends. In nucleotides, the CDR3 is TGTGCCAGCAGTGAAATGCCCAGCACGAGGAGAGCTTTCTTT. It codes for CASSEMPSTRRAFF.

The V gene is TRBV19, the J gene TRBJ1-5, with D possibly being TRBD1 (5 bases). V gave up 5 bases and J gave up 4 bases, with 18 bases separating them. CDR1 is LNHDA, CDR2 SQIVND, per germline (reference sequence). The CDR3 has 16 residues. CDR3 DNA: TGTGCCAGTAGTCCTCGGGACTTGGCCATAAATCAGCCCCAGCATTTT. As protein: CASSPRDLAINQPQHF.

The chain recombines TRBV11-2 with TRBJ2-3, with D perhaps TRBD2 (6 bases). Germline-derived CDR1 and CDR2 are SGHAT and FQNNGV. Trimming cost V 4 bases and J 4 bases, with 15 bases left between them. The CDR3 contains 15 residues. The CDR3 here is CASSSTRLVADTQYF. The CDR3, as DNA: TGTGCCAGCAGCTCTACGAGACTAGTCGCAGATACGCAGTATTTT. The whole variable domain, filled in from reference TRBV11-2 and TRBJ2-3, reads EAGVAQSPRYKIIEKRQSVAFWCNPISGHATLYWYQQILGQGPKLLIQFQNNGVVDDSQLPKDRFSAERLKGVDSTLKIQPAKLEDSAVYLCASSSTRLVADTQYFGPGTRLTVL.

This sequence joins TRBV7-2 and TRBJ2-1; D gene uncertain. The CDR3 loop spans 17 amino acids. CDR1 is SGHTA, CDR2 FQGNSA, per germline. Trimming left V 5 bases short and J 4 bases short, with 21 bases between. CDR3 sequence reads: CASSPRGVGPRYNEQFF. The CDR3 nucleotides are TGTGCCAGCAGCCCTCGTGGGGTCGGACCCAGGTACAATGAGCAGTTCTTC.

Of note for this clone: Other DNA sequences in this specimen translate into the identical CDR3. V and J are TRBV6-1 and TRBJ2-7; D unresolved. The CDR3 has 12 residues. The V and J ends lost 3 bases and 3 bases respectively, with 6 bases between them. Per the germline V gene, CDR1 is MNHNS and CDR2 is SASEGT. CDR3 coding DNA: TGTGCCAGCAGTGACTGGGGCTACGAGCAGTACTTC. It translates to CASSDWGYEQYF.

The chain joins TRBV6-5 to TRBJ2-7; no reliable D call. Germline-derived CDR1 and CDR2 are MNHEY and SVGAGI. The V and J ends lost 6 bases and 2 bases respectively, with 11 bases between them. The CDR3 is 13 amino acids. Here the CDR3 reads CASSLGQTYEQYF. CDR3 nucleotide sequence: TGTGCCAGCAGCCTTGGGCAGACCTACGAGCAGTACTTC.

This clone was detected many times. This chain uses TRBV29-1 with TRBJ2-7; the D gene is possibly TRBD1 (5 bases). The CDR3 has 12 amino acids. Germline V gives CDR1 SQVTM, CDR2 ANQGSEA. V lost 2 bases to trimming and J lost 3 bases, with 8 bases between them. The CDR3 nucleotides are TGCAGCGTTGAAACGACAGACTACGAGCAGTACTTC. As protein: CSVETTDYEQYF.

The CDR3 is CASSGYRDGASGANVLTF. The CDR3 region has the DNA TGTGCCAGCAGCGGATACCGGGACGGCGCCTCTGGGGCCAACGTCCTGACTTTC. The chain joins TRBV11-2 to TRBJ2-6, with D perhaps given as TRBD1 or TRBD2 (5 bases each). This CDR3 has 18 residues. CDR1 is SGHAT, CDR2 FQNNGV, per germline. The V and J ends lost 5 bases and 0 bases respectively, with 17 bases between them. The full variable domain, with the rest looked up from reference TRBV11-2 and TRBJ2-6, is EAGVAQSPRYKIIEKRQSVAFWCNPISGHATLYWYQQILGQGPKLLIQFQNNGVVDDSQLPKDRFSAERLKGVDSTLKIQPAKLEDSAVYLCASSGYRDGASGANVLTFGAGSRLTVL.

This chain joins TRBV2 and TRBJ2-5; D possibly corresponds to TRBD2 (6 bases). The CDR3 spans 15 residues. Per the germline V gene, CDR1 is SNHLY and CDR2 is FYNNEI. V dropped 1 base and J dropped 1 base, with 10 bases sitting between them. CDR3 amino acids: CASSEGLAVQETQYF. CDR3 in DNA: TGTGCCAGCAGTGAAGGGTTAGCGGTCCAAGAGACCCAGTACTTC.

The chain joins TRBV15 to TRBJ1-2, with D unclear. This CDR3 has 15 amino acids. The ends were cut back, 1 base at V and 4 bases at J, with 13 bases in the middle. Germline assignment: CDR1 LNHNV and CDR2 YYDKDF (reference sequence). As DNA, the CDR3 is TGTGCCACCAGCAGAGGCCTAGGGAATAGCTATGGCTACACCTTC. Translation gives CATSRGLGNSYGYTF.

V gene TRBV7-2 combines with J gene TRBJ2-1; 8 bases map to TRBD2. Germline V CDR1 and CDR2: SGHTA, FQGNSA. The CDR3 has 13 residues. Germline trimming cut 5 bases from V and 6 bases from J; bases unmatched to any gene: 3. CDR3 sequence (DNA): TGTGCCAGCAGCCCCGGGACTAGCAATGAGCAGTTCTTC. Translating gives CASSPGTSNEQFF.

To note about this clone: The likely explanation is a read error, given a far larger clone one base away. The chain has TRBV5-1 and TRBJ1-1; D might be TRBD1 (6 bases). Germline V CDR1 and CDR2: SGHRS, YFSETQ. The CDR3 covers 15 residues. The CDR3 sequence is CASSLPTWGHAEAFF. The CDR3 DNA is TGTGCCAGCAGCTTGCCCACGTGGGGGCACGCTGAAGCTTTCTTT.

This chain links TRBV11-2 with TRBJ2-7; D is possibly TRBD2 (7 bases). Trimming removed 1 base at V and 3 bases at J, with 13 bases between. Germline CDR1 is SGHAT and CDR2 is FQNNGV. CDR3 length: 15 amino acids. The CDR3 DNA sequence: TGTGCCAGCAGCTTAGGGGCAGGGGAGGGCTACGAGCAGTACTTC. As protein: CASSLGAGEGYEQYF.